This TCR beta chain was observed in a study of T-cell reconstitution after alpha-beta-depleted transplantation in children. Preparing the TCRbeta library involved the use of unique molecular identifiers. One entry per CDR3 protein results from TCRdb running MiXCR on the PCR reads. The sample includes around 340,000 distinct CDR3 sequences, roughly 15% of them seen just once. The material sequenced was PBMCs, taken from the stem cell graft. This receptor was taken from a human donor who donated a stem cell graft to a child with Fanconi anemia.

The CDR3 is CASSRTGGYSYEKLFF. In DNA, the CDR3 is TGTGCCAGCAGCCGGACAGGGGGCTATAGTTATGAAAAACTGTTTTTT. J is TRBJ1-4 and V is TRBV3-1; 11 nucleotides line up with TRBD1. J gave up 6 bases and V 4 bases, and 7 bases lay outside the gene matches. Per the germline V gene, CDR1 is LGHDT and CDR2 is YNNKEL (reference sequence). CDR3 length: 16 amino acids. Supplemented by reference TRBV3-1 and TRBJ1-4, the full variable domain reads DTAVSQTPKYLVTQMGNDKSIKCEQNLGHDTMYWYKQDSKKFLKIMFSYNNKELIINETVPNRFSPKSPDKAHLNLHINSLELGDSAVYFCASSRTGGYSYEKLFFGSGTQLSVL.